The rows below give T cell receptor beta chains drawn from one sample of a study of T cell responses to AZD1222 COVID-19 vaccine. Profiling relied on immunoSEQ multiplex PCR, and the TCRdb table lists in-frame clones only, not all of them. In the table there are about 140,000 clones, over 85% of which are singletons. Sequenced here: peripheral blood, sampled on day 0 of AZD1222 vaccination. The receptors shown here come from an adult in good health. CDR3s include the opening cysteine and the closing phenylalanine or tryptophan. A D gene is named only where the DNA matches it firmly. Size tells how often a clone was seen (once, few, many) or the class of an expanded clone, and some rows leave it out.

>.|TRBJ1-1|.|TRBV2
TGTGCCTCTCCTAGGGGCTACTACACTGAAGCTTTCTTT
CASPRGYYTEAFF
>.|TRBJ1-1|.|TRBV30
TGTGCCTGGAGTCCAATAAAAGCTGGGGACACTGAAGCTTTCTTT
CAWSPIKAGDTEAFF
>TRBD2|TRBJ2-2|.|TRBV6-5
TGTGCCAGCGGGGCGACTAGCGGCAACACCGGGGAGCTGTTTTTT
CASGATSGNTGELFF
>.|TRBJ1-5|.|TRBV27
TGTGCCAGCAGTTTTCGGGGGCCTAGCAATCAGCCCCAGCATTTT
CASSFRGPSNQPQHF
>.|TRBJ1-1|.|TRBV6-5
TGTGCCAGCACCCGATACGACCGGAACACTGAAGCTTTCTTT
CASTRYDRNTEAFF
>TRBD1|TRBJ1-6|.|TRBV3-1/TRBV3-2
TGTGCCAGCAGCCAGGACAGGCCTCCCCTTTATAATTCACCCCTCCACTTT
CASSQDRPPLYNSPLHF
>TRBD1|TRBJ2-1|.|TRBV18
TGTGCCAGCTCCCCAGGGGGAAGTGAGCAGTTCTTC
CASSPGGSEQFF
>.|TRBJ2-7|.|TRBV14
TGTGCCAGCAGCCAATTGGGGGGTCTCGTGGACGAGCAGTACTTC
CASSQLGGLVDEQYF
>TRBD2|TRBJ2-7|.|TRBV6-1
TGTGCCAGCAGTGACCAAGCGGGAGGGCCCTACGAGCAGTACTTC
CASSDQAGGPYEQYF
>.|TRBJ1-2|.|TRBV6-5
TGTGCCGGACCTATGTACGGCTACACCTTC
CAGPMYGYTF
>TRBD2|TRBJ2-5|.|TRBV7-9
TGTGCCAGCAGCTCGACTAGCGGGACAGGAGAGAGGCAAGAGACCCAGTACTTC
CASSSTSGTGERQETQYF
>.|TRBJ2-2|few|TRBV30
TGTGCCTGGAGCCTGACGGGGCAGGACACCGGGGAGCTGTTTTTT
CAWSLTGQDTGELFF
>.|TRBJ1-5|.|TRBV21-1
TGTGCCAGCAGCAGCGAACGGATCTGGCCCCAGCATTTT
CASSSERIWPQHF
>.|TRBJ2-7|.|TRBV18
TGTGCCAGCTCACCTTTGGGACCCCCATCACCGCACTACGAGCAGTACTTC
CASSPLGPPSPHYEQYF
>TRBD1|TRBJ2-2|.|TRBV28
TGTGCCAGCAGTTGGACAGGTGTCGCCGGGGAGCTGTTTTTT
CASSWTGVAGELFF
>.|TRBJ2-5|.|TRBV28
TGTGCCAGCTCCTCTAGGGGCAGCGGAGCGCAAGAGACCCAGTACTTC
CASSSRGSGAQETQYF
>.|TRBJ2-2|.|TRBV14
TGTGCCAGCAGCCAAGAGGCGTTTATAGGGGACACCGGGGAGCTGTTTTTT
CASSQEAFIGDTGELFF
>TRBD2|TRBJ2-1|.|TRBV19
TGTGCCAGTACTTATACGGGAGGTGCCTACAATGAGCAGTTCTTC
CASTYTGGAYNEQFF
>.|TRBJ2-7|few|TRBV7-2
TGTGCCAGCAGCTTAGGATCCACGGGGTCCTACTACGAGCAGTACTTC
CASSLGSTGSYYEQYF
>.|TRBJ2-1|.|TRBV29-1
TGCAGCGTTGTATTCCAGGGGTGGGGGGTCAATGAGCAGTTCTTC
CSVVFQGWGVNEQFF
>.|TRBJ1-3|.|TRBV10-3
TGTGCCATCAGTGAGTCTACAGCAGCTGGAAACACCATATATTTT
CAISESTAAGNTIYF
>.|TRBJ2-3|.|TRBV5-4
TGTGCCAGCAGCTTGCGGCGGGAACGCACAGATACGCAGTATTTT
CASSLRRERTDTQYF
>TRBD1|TRBJ2-2|.|TRBV24-1
TGTGCCACCAGTGATGACAGGGTCCGGGAGCTGTTTTTT
CATSDDRVRELFF